This TCR beta chain was sequenced in a study of cytomegalovirus exposure and HLA in healthy donors. The wider study: Approximately 180 million T cells yielded around 100 million unique TCR beta sequences, as an earlier analysis found. Study-level findings and limits: An observed cluster of highly shared sequence variants was recorded as a likely sequencing artifact. Later analysis reportedly placed an Asian-associated ancestry cluster below the approximately 680-donor mean in N-insertions. In an earlier analysis, about 87% or about 30%: the productive usage of most TCR beta V segments.

As concerns this clone: The antigen is unknown.

PCR employed 60 Vbeta and 13 Jbeta primers. Assay: immunoSEQ multiplex PCR; the TCRdb copy retains only in-frame clones and omits some. The sample lists under 200,000 clones; around 80% were seen once. This CDR3 comprises 16 residues. Germline values: CDR1 SNHLY, CDR2 FYNNEI. The trim removed 6 bases at V and 1 base at J, leaving 6 bases unmatched. This receptor was obtained from a woman younger than 35 in good health and CMV-seropositive. The J gene is TRBJ2-3, the V gene TRBV2, with 11 bases fitting TRBD2. The sample comprised PBMCs. The CDR3 region has the DNA TGTGCCAGCAGCCGCGGGACTAGCGGCCGCACAGATACGCAGTATTTT. Its translation is CASSRGTSGRTDTQYF.